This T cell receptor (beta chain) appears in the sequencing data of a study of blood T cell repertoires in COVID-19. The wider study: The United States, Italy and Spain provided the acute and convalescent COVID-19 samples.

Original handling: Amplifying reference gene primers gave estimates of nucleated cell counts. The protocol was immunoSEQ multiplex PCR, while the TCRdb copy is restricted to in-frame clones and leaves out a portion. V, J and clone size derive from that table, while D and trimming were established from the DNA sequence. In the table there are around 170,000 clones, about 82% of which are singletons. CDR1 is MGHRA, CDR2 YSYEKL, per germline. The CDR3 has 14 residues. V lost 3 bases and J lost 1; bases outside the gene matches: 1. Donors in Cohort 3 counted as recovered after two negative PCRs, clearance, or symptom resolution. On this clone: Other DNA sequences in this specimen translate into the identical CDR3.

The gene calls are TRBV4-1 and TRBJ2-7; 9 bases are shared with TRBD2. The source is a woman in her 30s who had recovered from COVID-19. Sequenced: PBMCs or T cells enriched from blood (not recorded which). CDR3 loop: CASSQLAGSYEQYF. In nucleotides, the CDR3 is TGCGCCAGCAGCCAGCTAGCGGGATCCTACGAGCAGTACTTC.